This TCR beta chain was sequenced for a study of CD8+ T cells in alopecia areata. On the study more broadly: The study gave tofacitinib for 6 to 18 months, then 6 months off drug. Severity among treated patients was scored by the percentage of scalp area affected. Study-wide points: Normal-skin resident alphabeta T cells also appear among scalp sample sequences.

Trimming pared 7 bases from V and 5 bases from J, leaving 15 bases between. CDR1 is WSHSY, CDR2 SAAADI, per germline. The CDR3 length is 13 residues. As to this clone: Its antigen is currently unknown.

Treatment given: oral pan-JAK inhibitor, 5-10 mg twice daily. Patients with alopecia areata provided lesional scalp punch biopsies as well as peripheral blood. Reverse transcription of extracted RNA yielded cDNA, which provided the sequencing template. The method was immunoSEQ multiplex PCR; TCRdb's version includes in-frame clones alone and lacks a portion of them. The sample records approximately 90,000 clones, 70% to 85% being singletons. The genes are TRBV10-2 and TRBJ2-7; possibly TRBD2 for D (5 bases). The sequencing here drew on CD8+ T cells sorted from blood, taken at approximately week 45, from a patient treated with tofacitinib. This receptor was obtained from a human donor with alopecia areata. The CDR3 region has the DNA TGCGCCAGCACCTTGACGGCCGGGGACGAGCAGTACTTC. Translated, it gives CASTLTAGDEQYF.